This is a list of T cell receptor beta chains from one sample in a study of T cell responses to AZD1222 COVID-19 vaccine. The method was immunoSEQ multiplex PCR; TCRdb's version includes in-frame clones alone and lacks a portion of them. The data show 150,000 to 200,000 clones, under 95% seen once. This sample comprised peripheral blood, obtained on day 0 of AZD1222 vaccination. Every receptor here comes from an adult in good health. Both conserved end residues are part of each CDR3. A D gene is named only where the DNA matches it firmly. Expanded clones get a size class; other rows say once, few or many, or leave the size out.

TRBJ2-1 . TRBD1 TRBV11-2 CASSLVPGQVGPSQFF TGTGCCAGCAGCTTAGTCCCGGGACAGGTAGGCCCCTCTCAGTTCTTC
TRBJ2-7 . TRBD1 TRBV19 CASSGTGTGFSYEQYF TGTGCCAGTAGTGGCACCGGGACAGGGTTCTCCTACGAGCAGTACTTC
TRBJ2-3 . . TRBV4-1 CASSVRDTSTDTQYF TGCGCCAGCAGCGTCCGGGACACCAGCACAGATACGCAGTATTTT
TRBJ1-5 . . TRBV5-1 CASSPDGSNQPQHF TGCGCCAGCAGCCCGGACGGTAGCAATCAGCCCCAGCATTTT
TRBJ1-2 . TRBD1 TRBV28 CASNSGTGYGYTF TGTGCCAGCAACTCCGGGACAGGCTATGGCTACACCTTC
TRBJ2-1 . . TRBV12-3/TRBV12-4 CASSFYASNEQFF TGTGCCAGCAGTTTTTACGCGAGCAATGAGCAGTTCTTC
TRBJ1-1 . TRBD1 TRBV25-1 CASSERTGGLEAFF TGTGCCAGCAGTGAGAGAACAGGGGGCCTTGAAGCTTTCTTT
TRBJ2-1 . . TRBV7-2 CASGGGRNEQFF TGTGCCAGCGGTGGGGGGCGGAATGAGCAGTTCTTC
TRBJ2-1 . TRBD2 TRBV6-2/TRBV6-3 CASSYRGLAGSVYNEQFF TGTGCCAGCAGTTATAGGGGACTAGCGGGGTCCGTGTACAATGAGCAGTTCTTC
TRBJ1-4 . TRBD1 TRBV2 CASAGTGQRHEKLFF TGTGCCAGCGCCGGGACAGGCCAACGGCATGAAAAACTGTTTTTT
TRBJ2-1 . TRBD2 TRBV27 CASSSPWTSISYNEQFF TGTGCCAGCAGTTCCCCTTGGACTAGCATCTCCTACAATGAGCAGTTCTTC
TRBJ2-2 . . TRBV11-2 CASPPPQGLTGELFF TGTGCCAGCCCACCCCCGCAGGGGCTCACCGGGGAGCTGTTTTTT
TRBJ1-1 . . TRBV3-1/TRBV3-2 CASSRTDNTEAFF TGTGCCAGCAGCCGGACAGACAACACTGAAGCTTTCTTT
TRBJ2-1 . . TRBV11-2 CASSLAGFYNEQFF TGTGCCAGCAGCTTAGCGGGATTCTACAATGAGCAGTTCTTC
TRBJ2-7 . . TRBV4-2 CASSRNRDSYEQYF TGTGCCAGCAGCCGGAACAGGGACTCCTACGAGCAGTACTTC
TRBJ1-3 . TRBD1 TRBV20-1 CSASGQAFSGNTIYF TGCAGTGCTAGTGGACAGGCCTTCTCTGGAAACACCATATATTTT
TRBJ1-1 . TRBD1 TRBV9 CASSVGTGRENTEAFF TGTGCCAGCAGCGTAGGGACAGGGCGGGAGAACACTGAAGCTTTCTTT
TRBJ2-3 few . TRBV6-4 CASSETGGTDTQYF TGTGCCAGCAGTGAGACGGGCGGCACAGATACGCAGTATTTT
TRBJ1-2 . . TRBV5-6 CASSLLPTGSYGYTF TGTGCCAGCAGCTTGTTACCGACAGGAAGCTATGGCTACACCTTC
TRBJ1-5 few . TRBV12-3/TRBV12-4 CASSLRSGQPQHF TGTGCCAGCAGTTTAAGGTCGGGGCAGCCCCAGCATTTT
TRBJ1-3 . . TRBV29-1 CSVESSGNTIYF TGCAGCGTTGAGAGCTCTGGAAACACCATATATTTT
TRBJ2-1 . TRBD2 TRBV18 CASSPNLADNEQFF TGTGCCAGCTCACCAAATCTAGCGGACAATGAGCAGTTCTTC
TRBJ2-5 . . TRBV11-3 CASSLSELGTQYF TGTGCCAGCAGCTTATCGGAACTCGGGACCCAGTACTTC
TRBJ1-4 . . TRBV6-5 CASRRGGNEEKLFF TGTGCCAGCAGGAGGGGAGGGAACGAGGAAAAACTGTTTTTT
TRBJ2-1 . . TRBV24-1 CATSDVPYNEQFF TGTGCCACCAGTGATGTGCCGTACAATGAGCAGTTCTTC
TRBJ2-5 once . TRBV7-2 CASSSLGGGMQETQYF TGTGCCAGCAGCTCCCTTGGGGGCGGGATGCAAGAGACCCAGTACTTC
TRBJ2-2 . . TRBV20-1 CSASRTANTGELFF TGCAGTGCTAGTCGGACAGCGAACACCGGGGAGCTGTTTTTT
TRBJ1-1 . . TRBV19 CASSTRGPNTEAFF TGTGCCAGTAGTACGCGGGGACCGAACACTGAAGCTTTCTTT
TRBJ1-2 . . TRBV25-1 CASSEDSITGNYGYTF TGTGCCAGCAGTGAAGATTCCATTACCGGGAACTATGGCTACACCTTC
TRBJ2-1 . . TRBV2 CASRGNEQFF TGTGCCAGCAGAGGGAATGAGCAGTTCTTC
TRBJ1-2 . . TRBV24-1 CATSDNDYGYTF TGTGCCACCAGTGATAATGACTATGGCTACACCTTC
TRBJ2-7 . . TRBV5-6 CASSPGFGYSYEQYF TGTGCCAGCAGCCCCGGTTTCGGATACTCCTACGAGCAGTACTTC
TRBJ1-2 . . TRBV28 CASGLPQDSYGYTF TGTGCCAGCGGTCTACCTCAGGACAGCTATGGCTACACCTTC
TRBJ1-2 . . TRBV12-3/TRBV12-4 CASSSGRAFGYTF TGTGCCAGCAGTTCCGGCCGCGCGTTCGGCTACACCTTC
TRBJ1-4 once . TRBV30 CAWSDTMTGRNEKLFF TGTGCCTGGAGCGACACAATGACAGGCCGTAATGAAAAACTGTTTTTT
TRBJ1-5 once . TRBV2 CASSDSRNQPQHF TGTGCCAGCAGTGACTCCCGCAATCAGCCCCAGCATTTT
TRBJ1-2 . . TRBV28 CASTTGGATGSSGYTF TGTGCCAGCACCACCGGGGGGGCCACAGGCTCCTCGGGCTACACCTTC
TRBJ2-3 . . TRBV6-4 CASSDGSTDTQYF TGTGCCAGCAGTGACGGGAGCACAGATACGCAGTATTTT